A selection of T cell receptor beta chains follows, all from one sample in a study of control samples from healthy donors and cancer patients. The method was immunoSEQ multiplex PCR; TCRdb's version includes in-frame clones alone and lacks a portion of them. This table has 120,000 or so clones, 87% appearing once. Sequencing was done on a sample of blood. The receptors come from a man aged 55-75 years in good health. CDR3s include the opening cysteine and the closing phenylalanine or tryptophan. Fields, in order: clone size, J gene, D gene, V gene, CDR3 protein, CDR3 DNA. The D gene is left open where the match is weak. The listing skips clone size in some rows; elsewhere it reads once, few, many or a size class.

NA TRBJ1-2 NA TRBV12-3/TRBV12-4 CASTGTNYGYTF TGTGCCAGTACCGGGACCAACTATGGCTACACCTTC
NA TRBJ1-1 NA TRBV27 CASTPGALNTEAFF TGTGCCAGCACACCCGGTGCACTTAACACTGAAGCTTTCTTT
NA TRBJ1-6 NA TRBV5-8 CASSLDRVSPLHF TGTGCCAGCAGCTTGGACAGGGTCTCACCCCTCCACTTT
NA TRBJ2-1 TRBD2 TRBV27 CASSLASGVRDEQFF TGTGCCAGCAGTTTAGCTAGCGGGGTCAGAGATGAGCAGTTCTTC
NA TRBJ2-2 NA TRBV5-1 CASRNTGSGELFF TGCGCCAGCAGAAATACAGGGTCCGGGGAGCTGTTTTTT
NA TRBJ1-5 NA TRBV4-2 CASSQGPITNQPQHF TGTGCCAGCAGCCAAGGGCCCATCACCAATCAGCCCCAGCATTTT
NA TRBJ1-3 NA TRBV19 CASSIPGTGNTIYF TGTGCCAGTAGTATCCCGGGTACTGGAAACACCATATATTTT
NA TRBJ2-5 TRBD2 TRBV18 CASSPPMGTSKETQYF TGTGCCAGCTCACCACCGATGGGGACTAGTAAAGAGACCCAGTACTTC
NA TRBJ2-3 NA TRBV7-2 CASSSVTDTQYF TGTGCCAGCAGCTCTGTCACAGATACGCAGTATTTT
NA TRBJ1-1 NA TRBV9 CASSFKDVNTEAFF TGTGCCAGCAGCTTTAAAGACGTGAACACTGAAGCTTTCTTT
NA TRBJ1-5 NA TRBV24-1 CATSDPTLDQPQHF TGTGCCACCAGTGACCCTACCCTGGACCAGCCCCAGCATTTT
NA TRBJ2-7 NA TRBV3-1/TRBV3-2 CASSQTSARTYEQYF TGTGCCAGCAGCCAGACGAGCGCCCGGACCTACGAGCAGTACTTC
NA TRBJ2-2 NA TRBV6-1 CASSEVFTGELFF TGTGCCAGCAGTGAAGTGTTCACCGGGGAGCTGTTTTTT
NA TRBJ2-7 NA TRBV20-1 CSASMDIYEQYF TGCAGTGCTAGTATGGACATCTACGAGCAGTACTTC
NA TRBJ1-6 NA TRBV11-2 CASGILGALNNSPLHF TGTGCCAGCGGCATCTTGGGGGCCCTTAATAATTCACCCCTCCACTTT
NA TRBJ1-4 NA TRBV4-3 CASSQGQLGEKLFF TGCGCCAGCAGCCAAGGACAGTTGGGTGAAAAACTGTTTTTT
NA TRBJ2-6 NA TRBV18 CASSRTDTLSGANVLTF TGTGCCAGCTCCCGGACCGATACACTCTCTGGGGCCAACGTCCTGACTTTC
NA TRBJ1-3 NA TRBV6-1 CASSVDSLLSGNTIYF TGTGCCAGCAGTGTTGACAGCCTCCTCTCTGGAAACACCATATATTTT
few TRBJ2-2 NA TRBV10-1 CATASSFRPGELFF TGCGCCACTGCTAGTAGTTTCCGGCCCGGGGAGCTGTTTTTT
NA TRBJ1-5 NA TRBV3-1/TRBV3-2 CASSQGSGMGNQPQHF TGTGCCAGCAGCCAAGGCTCGGGTATGGGCAATCAGCCCCAGCATTTT
NA TRBJ2-7 TRBD2 TRBV7-2 CASSPTSGGFHEQYF TGTGCCAGCAGTCCAACTAGCGGGGGGTTCCACGAGCAGTACTTC
NA TRBJ2-3 NA TRBV3-1/TRBV3-2 CASSQGGSASTDTQYF TGTGCCAGCAGCCAAGGGGGGAGCGCTAGCACAGATACGCAGTATTTT
NA TRBJ1-4 NA TRBV30 CAWSSNEKLFF TGTGCCTGGAGTTCCAATGAAAAACTGTTTTTT
once TRBJ1-1 TRBD1 TRBV6-4 CASSDGTGATEAFF TGTGCCAGCAGTGACGGGACAGGGGCAACTGAAGCTTTCTTT
NA TRBJ2-7 NA TRBV12-2 CASPLSNIGGGLQYF TGTGCAAGTCCCCTATCGAACATTGGAGGGGGCTTGCAGTACTTC
once TRBJ1-1 TRBD1 TRBV20-1 CSALDRDQAFF TGCAGTGCTCTCGACAGGGATCAAGCTTTCTTT
NA TRBJ2-7 NA TRBV6-1 CASSEPLGTISYEQYF TGTGCCAGCAGTGAACCCCTCGGGACAATCTCCTACGAGCAGTACTTC
NA TRBJ2-3 NA TRBV9 CASSVVTGKTQYF TGTGCCAGCAGCGTAGTTACAGGGAAAACGCAGTATTTT
NA TRBJ2-1 TRBD1 TRBV27 CASSLDGQELYNEQFF TGTGCCAGCAGTTTAGACGGACAGGAGCTATACAATGAGCAGTTCTTC
NA TRBJ1-4 TRBD1 TRBV29-1 CSAVGQRSEKLFF TGCAGCGCAGTGGGACAGAGAAGCGAAAAACTGTTTTTT
NA TRBJ1-4 TRBD1 TRBV24-1 CATSDSGQGSREKLFF TGTGCCACCAGTGACTCCGGACAGGGTTCTAGGGAAAAACTGTTTTTT
NA TRBJ1-6 TRBD1 TRBV19 CASSMDRGDSPLHF TGTGCCAGTAGTATGGACAGGGGTGATTCACCCCTCCACTTT
few TRBJ2-7 NA TRBV7-8 CASSLARDYEQYF TGTGCCAGCAGCTTAGCACGGGACTACGAGCAGTACTTC
NA TRBJ2-7 NA TRBV7-8 CASSKTGSYEQYF TGTGCCAGCAGCAAGACTGGCTCCTACGAGCAGTACTTC
once TRBJ2-5 TRBD2 TRBV6-6 CASSKGTSGQETQYF TGTGCCAGCAGTAAGGGGACTAGCGGTCAAGAGACCCAGTACTTC
NA TRBJ2-7 TRBD1 TRBV28 CASSDPGQGSHEQYF TGTGCCAGCAGTGACCCGGGACAGGGATCCCACGAGCAGTACTTC
NA TRBJ1-2 TRBD1 TRBV3-1/TRBV3-2 CASSAPGQSEYGYTF TGTGCCAGCAGCGCACCGGGACAGTCTGAGTATGGCTACACCTTC
NA TRBJ2-5 NA TRBV3-1/TRBV3-2 CASSQGTGSQETQYF TGTGCCAGCAGCCAGGGGACGGGGTCCCAAGAGACCCAGTACTTC
NA TRBJ1-4 NA TRBV15 CATSRALSTTNEKLFF TGTGCCACCAGCAGAGCTTTATCAACAACTAATGAAAAACTGTTTTTT
NA TRBJ2-2 NA TRBV19 CASRPGRSIRDTGELFF TGTGCCAGTAGACCGGGACGGTCGATTCGGGACACCGGGGAGCTGTTTTTT